Shown below are 6 T cell receptor beta chains from a single sample sequenced in a study of CD8 T cells in ankylosing spondylitis. TCRdb re-called the 5' RACE reads through MiXCR, storing one row per CDR3 protein. This sample has approximately 100,000 distinct CDR3 sequences, with around 24% found just once. Sequencing input: synovial fluid, either unsorted or a sorted T cell fraction (not recorded which). The receptors derive from a male donor with ankylosing spondylitis.

This clonotype was seen at least ten times. The V call is TRBV10-3, the J call TRBJ2-3; D unclear. Trimming took 0 bases from V and 6 from J, leaving 13 bases between them. The CDR3 has 15 amino acids. The V gene's germline CDR1 is ENHRY and CDR2 SYGVKD. CDR3 loop: CAISESKLARDTQYF. The CDR3, as DNA: TGTGCCATCAGTGAGTCGAAGTTAGCAAGGGATACGCAGTATTTT.

This clonotype was recorded a few times. The chain has TRBV4-1 and TRBJ2-3; D is undetermined. This CDR3 is 14 amino acids long. V gave up 4 bases and J gave up 6 bases, with 14 bases separating them. Per the germline V gene, CDR1 is MGHRA and CDR2 is YSYEKL. As DNA, the CDR3 is TGCGCCAGCAGCCCACAGCCCCAGGCGGATACGCAGTATTTT. It yields the protein CASSPQPQADTQYF.

There are a few counts of this clonotype. The V gene is TRBV7-2, the J gene TRBJ2-5, with a weak D call TRBD1 (5 bases). The V gene's germline CDR1 is SGHTA and CDR2 FQGNSA. This CDR3 contains 13 residues. Trimming removed 1 base at V and 7 bases at J, with 10 bases between. CDR3 sequence (DNA): TGTGCCAGCAGCTTAGTGGGGCTGGGGACCCAGTACTTC. Amino acids: CASSLVGLGTQYF.

A few counts support this clonotype. The chain carries TRBV27 and TRBJ2-7, with 9 bases that match TRBD1. The V and J ends lost 3 bases and 3 bases, in that order; junction bases with no gene match: 15. This CDR3 comprises 18 residues. From germline, CDR1 is MNHEY and CDR2 SMNVEV (reference sequence). In DNA form, the CDR3 reads TGTGCCAGCAGTTTGAGCACAGGGGGCAGCCTAGCGGTCTACGAGCAGTACTTC. Amino acid sequence: CASSLSTGGSLAVYEQYF.

This clonotype was recorded once. This chain links TRBV4-1 with TRBJ1-1; D unclear. The CDR3 totals 12 residues. Germline values: CDR1 MGHRA, CDR2 YSYEKL. Trimming removed 0 bases from V and 11 bases from J, with 10 bases in between. The CDR3 loop reads CASSQDRGTAFF. In nucleotides, the CDR3 is TGCGCCAGCAGCCAAGATAGAGGCACGGCTTTCTTT.

This clonotype turned up a few times. The CDR3 protein is CSARDELGGAHMETQYF. In nucleotides, the CDR3 is TGCAGTGCTAGAGATGAGTTAGGGGGGGCGCATATGGAGACCCAGTACTTC. This chain joins TRBV20-1 and TRBJ2-5, with D possibly matching TRBD2 (7 bases). Germline loops: CDR1 DFQATT, CDR2 SNEGSKA (reference sequence). V was shortened by 0 bases and J by 5 bases, with 22 bases between the two germline ends. This CDR3 has 17 amino acids.